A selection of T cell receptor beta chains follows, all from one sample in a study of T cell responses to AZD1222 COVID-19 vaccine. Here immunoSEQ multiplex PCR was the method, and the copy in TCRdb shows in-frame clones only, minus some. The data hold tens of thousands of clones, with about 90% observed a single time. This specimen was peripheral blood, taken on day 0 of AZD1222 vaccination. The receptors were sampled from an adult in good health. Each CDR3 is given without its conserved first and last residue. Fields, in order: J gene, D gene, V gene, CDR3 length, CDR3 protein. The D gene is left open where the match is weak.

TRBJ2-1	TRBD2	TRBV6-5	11	ASSSEREFREF
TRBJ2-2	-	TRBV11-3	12	ASSPGPTTGELF
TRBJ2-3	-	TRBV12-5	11	ASGRGPADTQY
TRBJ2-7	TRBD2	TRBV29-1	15	SVEGRTSGRGTYEQY
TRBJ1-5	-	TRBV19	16	ASTLSGGGAGRGQPQH
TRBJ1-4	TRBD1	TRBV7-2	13	ASSPDRGTNEKLF
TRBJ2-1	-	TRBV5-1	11	ASSLFGDNEQF
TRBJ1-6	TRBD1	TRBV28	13	ASRTPGQGNSPLH
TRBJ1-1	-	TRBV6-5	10	ATGFSGTEAF
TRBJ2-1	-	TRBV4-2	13	ASSQDLSGYNEQF
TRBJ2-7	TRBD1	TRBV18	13	ASSPGQGISYEQY
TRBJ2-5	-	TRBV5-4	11	ASSPSGQETQY
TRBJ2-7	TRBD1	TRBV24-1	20	ATSESFLNPMWRQGLGSEQY
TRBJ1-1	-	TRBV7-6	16	ASSLSPTGVGDGTEAF
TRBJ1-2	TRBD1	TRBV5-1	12	ASSRGRENYGYT
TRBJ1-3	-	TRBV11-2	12	ASCRRASGNTIY
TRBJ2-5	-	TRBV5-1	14	ASSLAEGGGRETQY
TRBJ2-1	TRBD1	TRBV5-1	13	ASSLIGQGLNEQF
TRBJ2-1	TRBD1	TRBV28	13	ASSLSGQGVDEQF
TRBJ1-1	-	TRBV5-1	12	ASSSDSVNTEAF
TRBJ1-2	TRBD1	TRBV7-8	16	ASSKSIGTGALHYGYT
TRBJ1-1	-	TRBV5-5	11	ASSPDSGIVAF
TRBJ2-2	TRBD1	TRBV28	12	ASTGAGGTGELF
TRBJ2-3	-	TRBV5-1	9	ASSSTDTQY
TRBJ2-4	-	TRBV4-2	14	ASSQNERVAKNIQY
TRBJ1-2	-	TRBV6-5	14	ASSSSRGRVAYGYT
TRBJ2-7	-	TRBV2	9	ASSQLYEQY
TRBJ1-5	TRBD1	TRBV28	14	ASSLTGGMGNQPQH